A single sample gave rise to the 11 T cell receptor beta chains below, sequenced in a study of shared clonotypes between healthy human individuals. Repertoires were generated with immunoSEQ multiplex PCR, while TCRdb's copy carries only in-frame clones and drops some. The data show hundreds of thousands of clones, with roughly 70% seen just once and 1.5% to 2% held by the top ten. Sequenced material: memory CD4+ T cells sorted from blood. Noted subset: CD45RA-negative fraction. Receptor source: a woman in her twenties or thirties in good health.

The rearrangement links TRBV10-2 to TRBJ2-7; D is perhaps TRBD1 or TRBD2 (6 bases each). Germline-derived CDR1 and CDR2 are WSHSY and SAAADI. This CDR3 comprises 16 residues. V gave up 9 bases and J gave up 0 bases, with 21 bases separating them. The CDR3 region is CASTDRWTMSSYEQYF. CDR3 DNA sequence: TGCGCCAGTACCGACAGGTGGACTATGAGCTCCTACGAGCAGTACTTC.

The rearrangement joins TRBV4-1 to TRBJ2-1; TRBD2 might be the D (6 bases). CDR1 is MGHRA and CDR2 is YSYEKL in the germline V gene. V lost 0 bases and J 7 bases, leaving 10 bases between the germline ends. The CDR3 is 14 residues long. The CDR3 spells CASSQEAGRNEQFF. In DNA, the CDR3 is TGCGCCAGCAGCCAAGAGGCAGGGAGGAATGAGCAGTTCTTC.

This clone came up once. This chain joins TRBV11-2 and TRBJ2-4, with 11 bases identical to TRBD1. This CDR3 contains 18 residues. Trimming took 4 bases from V and 1 from J; bases not matched to a gene: 9. Per germline, CDR1 SGHAT and CDR2 FQNNGV. CDR3: CASSSGTGGEWAKNIQYF. CDR3 in DNA: TGTGCCAGCAGCTCCGGGACAGGGGGAGAGTGGGCCAAAAACATTCAGTACTTC.

The chain joins TRBV27 to TRBJ2-1; 7 bases are a match to TRBD1. The CDR3 totals 18 residues. Germline assignment: CDR1 MNHEY and CDR2 SMNVEV (reference sequence). The V segment lost 0 bases and the J segment 3 bases; nucleotides outside the gene matches: 11. The CDR3 nucleotides are TGTGCCAGCAGTTTATCCGCTGGGGGACAGTTATTCTACAATGAGCAGTTCTTC. Translating gives CASSLSAGGQLFYNEQFF.

CDR3 in amino acids: CASSYSSLAGSYEQYF. The CDR3 nucleotides are TGTGCCAGCAGTTACTCGTCGCTAGCGGGTTCCTACGAGCAGTACTTC. V usage is TRBV6-5 and J usage is TRBJ2-5; TRBD2 agrees at 8 bases. The DNA end is a closer match to TRBJ2-7, so the J assignment may be wrong. From germline, CDR1 is MNHEY and CDR2 SVGAGI. This CDR3 is built from 16 residues.

The gene calls are TRBV29-1 and TRBJ2-5; tentatively, D is TRBD1 (5 bases). CDR1 SQVTM and CDR2 ANQGSEA come from the germline V gene. Trimming removed 4 bases at V and 4 bases at J, with 13 bases between. The CDR3 contains 13 residues. The CDR3 loop reads CSVVRGLAETQYF. The CDR3 nucleotides are TGCAGCGTTGTTAGGGGTTTAGCAGAGACCCAGTACTTC.

V usage is TRBV29-1 and J usage is TRBJ2-7; 8 nucleotides match TRBD1. V lost 4 bases to trimming and J lost 4 bases; unmatched junction nucleotides: 9. The CDR3 spans 14 residues. Germline V CDR1 and CDR2: SQVTM, ANQGSEA. The CDR3 spells CSVAQGVSGYEQYF. CDR3 DNA: TGCAGCGTTGCACAGGGGGTTTCGGGGTACGAGCAGTACTTC.

The chain uses TRBV28 and TRBJ1-5, with D perhaps matching TRBD1 (6 bases). The CDR3 is 17 residues long. V was pared by 3 bases and J by 0 bases, with 15 bases between. The germline V gene has CDR1 MDHEN and CDR2 SYDVKM. Here the CDR3 DNA reads TGTGCCAGCAGTTTGGGTAGGGGGAGAGGTAGCAATCAGCCCCAGCATTTT. Translating it yields CASSLGRGRGSNQPQHF. The full variable domain, with the rest looked up from reference TRBV28 and TRBJ1-5, is DVKVTQSSRYLVKRTGEKVFLECVQDMDHENMFWYRQDPGLGLRLIYFSYDVKMKEKGDIPEGYSVSREKKERFSLILESASTNQTSMYLCASSLGRGRGSNQPQHFGDGTRLSIL.

V usage is TRBV5-1 and J usage is TRBJ2-7; TRBD2 is a possible D gene (7 bases). CDR3 length: 14 residues. V was cut by 5 bases and J by 6 bases, with 18 bases left in between. Germline CDR1 is SGHRS and CDR2 is YFSETQ. CDR3 region: CASRGASGISEQYF. The CDR3 nucleotides read TGCGCCAGCAGGGGGGCCAGCGGGATCAGCGAGCAGTACTTC.

The CDR3 coding sequence is TGTGCCATTCTTCGAGCGACTAGCGAAAATGACGAGCAGTACTTC. This codes for CAILRATSENDEQYF. The V call is TRBV19, the J call TRBJ2-7; 8 nucleotides match TRBD2. Germline CDR1 reads LNHDA; CDR2 reads SQIVND (reference sequence). The trim removed 10 bases at V and 5 bases at J, leaving 16 bases unmatched. The CDR3 runs to 15 residues.

The chain recombines TRBV7-9 with TRBJ2-7; TRBD2 matches at 10 bases. Germline values: CDR1 SEHNR, CDR2 FQNEAQ (reference sequence). The CDR3 runs 17 residues. V lost 5 bases and J lost 0; bases outside the gene matches: 10. The chain's CDR3 is CASSTTLTSGASYEQYF. The DNA of the CDR3 is TGTGCCAGCAGCACCACCCTTACTAGCGGGGCCTCCTACGAGCAGTACTTC.